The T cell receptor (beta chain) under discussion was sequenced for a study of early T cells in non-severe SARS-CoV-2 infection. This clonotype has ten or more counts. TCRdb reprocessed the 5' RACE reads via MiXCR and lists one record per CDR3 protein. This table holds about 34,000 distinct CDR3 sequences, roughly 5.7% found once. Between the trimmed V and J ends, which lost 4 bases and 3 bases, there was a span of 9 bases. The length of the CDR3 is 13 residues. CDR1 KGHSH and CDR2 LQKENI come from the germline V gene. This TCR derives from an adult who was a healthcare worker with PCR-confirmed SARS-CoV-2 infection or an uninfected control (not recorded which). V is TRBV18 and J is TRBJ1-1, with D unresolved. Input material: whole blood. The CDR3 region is CASSLTRDTEAFF. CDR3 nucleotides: TGTGCCAGCTCACTGACGCGGGACACTGAAGCTTTCTTT.